This T cell receptor (beta chain) is drawn from a study of shared clonotypes between healthy human individuals. The V gene lost 6 bases and the J gene lost 6 bases, with 8 bases spanning the gap. Per the germline V gene, CDR1 is MNHEY and CDR2 is SMNVEV (reference sequence). The CDR3 has 12 amino acids. The protocol was immunoSEQ multiplex PCR, while the TCRdb copy is restricted to in-frame clones and leaves out a portion. Of 450,000 to 600,000 clones in the sample, 79% were seen once. The chain has TRBV27 and TRBJ2-2, with unresolved D. The sample taken for sequencing was PBMCs. This receptor was taken from a woman between 35 and 50 years old in good health. Some clones in this sample may be carry-over from other donors' samples. CDR3 sequence reads: CASSPTPGELFF. As DNA, the CDR3 is TGTGCCAGCAGCCCAACGCCCGGGGAGCTGTTTTTT.